Shown below are 2 T cell receptor beta chains from a single sample sequenced in a study of blood T cell repertoires in COVID-19. Assay: immunoSEQ multiplex PCR; the TCRdb copy retains only in-frame clones and omits some. The data contain some 260,000 clones, roughly 88% of them singletons. Sequencing was carried out using peripheral blood. Source of these receptors: a woman aged 40-49 years who had recovered from COVID-19.

This sequence joins TRBV20-1 and TRBJ2-1; D is uncertain. Germline lookup yields CDR1 DFQATT and CDR2 SNEGSKA (reference sequence). This CDR3 has 14 residues. V was pared by 3 bases and J by 9 bases, with 18 bases between. The CDR3 protein is CSASPISIPGEQFF. The CDR3 DNA reads TGCAGTGCTAGTCCCATTTCCATCCCGGGTGAGCAGTTCTTC.

The J gene is TRBJ2-2, the V gene TRBV3-1 (or the pseudogene TRBV3-2); D gene ambiguous. Per the germline V gene, CDR1 is LGHDT and CDR2 is YNNKEL (reference sequence). This CDR3 has 16 residues. With 1 base removed from V and 6 bases from J, the gap between germline ends came to 15 bases. This chain's CDR3 is CASSQALARMAGELFF. The CDR3 DNA sequence: TGTGCCAGCAGCCAAGCTTTGGCTCGAATGGCCGGGGAGCTGTTTTTT.